This TCR beta chain derives from a study of blood T cell repertoires in COVID-19. Study at large: COVID-19 samples from acute and convalescent phases originated in the United States, Italy and Spain. PBMCs, B-cell-depleted T cells, or T cells provided the cDNA or gDNA that made up the material.

The authors' processing: Amplification with reference gene primers provided the estimates of nucleated cell counts. The method was immunoSEQ multiplex PCR; TCRdb's version includes in-frame clones alone and lacks a portion of them. V, J and clone size derive from that table, while D and trimming were established from the DNA sequence. The sample consists of some 85,000 clones, approximately 90% of them appearing once. Trimming removed 5 bases at V and 12 bases at J, with 14 bases between. Germline V gene sequence: CDR1 SGHVS, CDR2 FQNEAQ. The CDR3 extends over 12 amino acids. Sequencing was done on a sample of peripheral blood. The chain combines TRBV7-8 with TRBJ1-5; D is unresolved. The TCR comes from a man aged 50 to 60 with acute or convalescent COVID-19. The CDR3 bases are TGTGCCAGCAGCCCCCGGTTTGGACTCCAGCATTTT. This encodes CASSPRFGLQHF.